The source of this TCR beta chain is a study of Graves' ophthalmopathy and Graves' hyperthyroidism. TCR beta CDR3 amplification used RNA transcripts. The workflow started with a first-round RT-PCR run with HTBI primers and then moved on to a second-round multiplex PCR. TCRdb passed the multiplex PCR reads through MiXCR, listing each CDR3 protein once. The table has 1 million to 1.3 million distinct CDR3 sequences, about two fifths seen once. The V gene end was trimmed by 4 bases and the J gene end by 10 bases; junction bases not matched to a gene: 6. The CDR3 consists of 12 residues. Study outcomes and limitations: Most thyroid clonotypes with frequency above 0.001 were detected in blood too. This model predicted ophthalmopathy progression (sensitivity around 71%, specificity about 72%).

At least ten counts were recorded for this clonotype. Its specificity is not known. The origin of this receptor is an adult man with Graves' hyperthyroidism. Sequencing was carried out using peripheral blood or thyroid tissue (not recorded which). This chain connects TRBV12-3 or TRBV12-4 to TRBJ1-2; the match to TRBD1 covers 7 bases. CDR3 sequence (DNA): TGTGCCAGCAGTTCAATAGGGGGCTCCTACACCTTC. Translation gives CASSSIGGSYTF.